Reported below is one T cell receptor beta chain. Its specificity is not known. This sample is part of a study of OX40 agonist ivuxolimab in advanced cancers. Study details: Eligibility rules accepted prior anti-PD-1, anti-PD-L1 or anti-CTLA-4 therapy, and around 44% had some. Study-level results: CD8+ T cells showed, on average, more clonal expansion than CD4+ cells.

Produced via immunoSEQ multiplex PCR; TCRdb's table is partial and in-frame only. The table shows 60,000 to 100,000 clones, with around 90% occurring only once. V dropped 4 bases and J dropped 4 bases, with 14 bases sitting between them. Germline CDR1 and CDR2: SEHNR and FQNEAQ (reference sequence). CDR3 length equals 15 residues. The chain recombines TRBV7-9 with TRBJ1-3; weak D call: TRBD1 (6 bases). Material: CD4+ or CD8+ T cells sorted from blood, obtained in a trial of the OX40 agonist ivuxolimab. This TCR was recovered from an adult with an advanced solid tumor such as melanoma, head and neck, liver or kidney cancer. CDR3 nucleotides: TGTGCCAGCAGCTCCGGGACACAACAGGGAAACACCATATATTTT. Residues: CASSSGTQQGNTIYF.